One sample yielded the 18 T cell receptor beta chains listed below, sequenced in a study of blood T cell repertoires in COVID-19. Measured with immunoSEQ multiplex PCR; TCRdb has only the in-frame clones, and not every one. Of tens of thousands of clones in the sample, around 83% are singletons; the top ten hold 7.6%. Sample: peripheral blood. These receptors all come from a human donor in a cohort sampled during active COVID-19.

The rearrangement links TRBV6-2 or TRBV6-3 to TRBJ2-1; 9 bases line up with TRBD1. CDR3 length equals 15 residues. Germline loops: CDR1 MNHEY, CDR2 SVGEGT. J gave up 6 bases and V 1 base, and 4 bases lay outside the gene matches. The CDR3 DNA reads as TGTGCCAGCAGTTACTACAGGGGGCAGGGCAATGAGCAGTTCTTC. Its protein product is CASSYYRGQGNEQFF.

This chain links TRBV4-2 with TRBJ1-5; no clear D. Trimming stripped 0 bases from V and 7 bases from J, with 16 bases between. Germline V gene sequence: CDR1 LGHNA, CDR2 YNFKEQ. The CDR3 covers 16 residues. The CDR3 bases are TGTGCCAGCAGCCAAGAAGAGGGAAGGAGTTGGCAGCCCCAGCATTTT. It specifies CASSQEEGRSWQPQHF.

This clone was counted only a few times. V and J are TRBV7-3 and TRBJ2-7; 9 bases align to TRBD1. Trimming removed 1 base from V and 0 bases from J; junction bases left unmatched: 1. The CDR3 has 15 residues. The germline CDR1 and CDR2 sequences are SGHTA and FQGTGA. CDR3 sequence: CASSLRDRASYEQYF. CDR3 nucleotide sequence: TGTGCCAGCAGCTTAAGGGACAGGGCCTCCTACGAGCAGTACTTC.

This clone appeared a few times. The chain couples TRBV7-2 to TRBJ2-1; TRBD1 matches 9 bases. Losses at the gene ends were 4 bases for V and 3 bases for J; bases not matched to a gene: 4. Germline-derived CDR1 and CDR2 are SGHTA and FQGNSA. This CDR3 region has 15 residues. The CDR3 reads CASSSTGGVYNEQFF. CDR3 in DNA: TGTGCCAGCAGCTCGACAGGGGGGGTCTACAATGAGCAGTTCTTC.

V is TRBV2 and J is TRBJ1-1; D gene ambiguous. V gave up 6 bases and J gave up 5 bases, with 16 bases separating them. The germline V gene has CDR1 SNHLY and CDR2 FYNNEI. CDR3 length equals 14 residues. As DNA, the CDR3 is TGTGCCAGCAGCCAGACACGTCCGTCAACTGAAGCTTTCTTT. Translation: CASSQTRPSTEAFF.

This clone was recorded a few times. The chain couples TRBV7-6 to TRBJ1-3; no firm D call. The length of the CDR3 is 17 residues. Germline assignment: CDR1 SGHVS and CDR2 FNYEAQ. V lost 0 bases to trimming and J lost 0 bases, with 12 bases between them. The CDR3 sequence: CASSLAYRLSSGNTIYF. The CDR3 DNA follows: TGTGCCAGCAGCTTAGCGTATCGCCTGAGCTCTGGAAACACCATATATTTT.

The V and J genes are TRBV7-2 and TRBJ2-3; 8 nucleotides agree with TRBD2. The CDR3 extends over 16 amino acids. After removal of 0 bases from V and 2 bases from J, the junction contained 4 bases not matched to a gene. From germline, CDR1 is SGHTA and CDR2 FQGNSA. For the CDR3, the DNA is TGTGCCAGCAGCTTAGCAGTAGCGGGAAACACAGATACGCAGTATTTT. This sequence encodes CASSLAVAGNTDTQYF.

In DNA form, the CDR3 reads TGCGCCAGCAGTCAATCGGTAGACGGGGGCACTGAAGCTTTCTTT. This translates into CASSQSVDGGTEAFF. The chain employs TRBV23-1 and TRBJ1-1; maybe TRBD1 (5 bases). TRBV23-1 is designated an ORF whose function remains uncertain. Between the trimmed V and J ends, which lost 0 bases and 4 bases, there was a span of 12 bases. This CDR3 is built from 15 residues.

This clone was seen just once. The V and J genes are TRBV25-1 and TRBJ2-6; D call uncertain. The ends were cut back, 2 bases at V and 2 bases at J, with 7 bases in the middle. CDR3 length: 15 amino acids. Germline CDR1 reads MGHDK; CDR2 reads SYGVNS. CDR3 in amino acids: CASSEGGPGANVLTF. The CDR3 DNA reads as TGTGCCAGCAGTGAAGGTGGGCCTGGGGCCAACGTCCTGACTTTC.

This chain joins TRBV7-3 and TRBJ2-5; 11 bases line up with TRBD2. The CDR3 is made up of 15 amino acids. The germline V gene has CDR1 SGHTA and CDR2 FQGTGA. The junction had 4 bases not matched to a gene; V was cut back by 2 bases and J by 5 bases. The CDR3 is CASSLELAGVETQYF. CDR3 in DNA: TGTGCCAGCAGCTTAGAACTAGCGGGAGTGGAGACCCAGTACTTC.

This sequence joins TRBV18 and TRBJ2-1; TRBD2 matches 7 bases. Germline values: CDR1 KGHSH, CDR2 LQKENI. The length of the CDR3 is 16 residues. V gave up 2 bases and J gave up 7 bases; unmatched junction bases: 11. The CDR3 DNA reads TGTGCCAGCTCACCAATAGCGGGTGGGAATGCTAATGAGCAGTTCTTC. It codes for CASSPIAGGNANEQFF.

The genes are TRBV5-6 and TRBJ2-7; TRBD2 agrees at 9 bases. This CDR3 is built from 17 residues. Per germline, CDR1 SGHDT and CDR2 YYEEEE. V shed 0 bases and J 4 bases; nucleotides not matched to a gene: 11. The CDR3 nucleotides read TGTGCCAGCAGCTTGGAGGGACTAGCTAAAGAGCGTTACGAGCAGTACTTC. Translated: CASSLEGLAKERYEQYF.

In its sample, this clone was seen a few times. V and J are TRBV14 and TRBJ2-7; unclear D gene. V was pared by 1 base and J by 1 base, with 11 bases between. CDR3 size: 15 residues. In germline, CDR1 is SGHDN, CDR2 FVKESK. Here the CDR3 DNA reads TGTGCCAGCAGCCAAGGAACGGGTCCGTCCTACGAGCAGTACTTC. This encodes CASSQGTGPSYEQYF. Complete variable domain (other parts from reference TRBV14 and TRBJ2-7): EAGVTQFPSHSVIEKGQTVTLRCDPISGHDNLYWYRRVMGKEIKFLLHFVKESKQDESGMPNNRFLAERTGGTYSTLKVQPAELEDSGVYFCASSQGTGPSYEQYFGPGTRLTVT.

The chain links TRBV5-6 to TRBJ1-1, with D possibly being TRBD1 (5 bases). This CDR3 spans 13 amino acids. Trimming cost V 1 base and J 6 bases, with 10 bases left between them. Germline-derived CDR1 and CDR2 are SGHDT and YYEEEE. The CDR3 sequence: CASSLQGPSEAFF. DNA for the CDR3: TGTGCCAGCAGCTTGCAGGGTCCCTCTGAAGCTTTCTTT.

The gene calls are TRBV5-6 and TRBJ1-4; 7 nucleotides match TRBD1. The CDR3 has 15 amino acids. Germline-derived CDR1 and CDR2 are SGHDT and YYEEEE. The V and J ends lost 2 bases and 8 bases, in that order; junction bases with no gene match: 9. CDR3 nucleotide sequence: TGTGCCAGCAGCTTTTCCGGGACAGTAGGAGAAAAACTGTTTTTT. Translated: CASSFSGTVGEKLFF.

The chain recombines TRBV9 with TRBJ2-7; the match to TRBD2 covers 7 bases. The V and J ends lost 1 base and 5 bases, in that order; junction bases with no gene match: 9. Germline V gene lookup returns CDR1 SGDLS and CDR2 YYNGEE. CDR3 length: 15 amino acids. As DNA, the CDR3 is TGTGCCAGCAGCGTAATGGTGGGAGGGCCCAACGAGCAGTACTTC. This sequence encodes CASSVMVGGPNEQYF.

The rearrangement joins TRBV15 to TRBJ1-5, with 7 bases fitting TRBD1. The length of the CDR3 is 17 residues. In germline, CDR1 is LNHNV, CDR2 YYDKDF (reference sequence). After removal of 1 base from V and 2 bases from J, the junction contained 8 bases not matched to a gene. Here the CDR3 reads CATSRAQGDGGNQPQHF. The CDR3 DNA is TGTGCCACCAGCAGAGCCCAGGGGGACGGAGGCAATCAGCCCCAGCATTTT.

The genes are TRBV25-1 and TRBJ1-5; D is ambiguous. The CDR3 extends over 14 amino acids. Germline V gene data show CDR1 as MGHDK and CDR2 as SYGVNS. The V and J ends lost 8 bases and 0 bases respectively, with 11 bases between them. CDR3 DNA sequence: TGTGCCAGCTCTCCGGGGTCTAGCAATCAGCCCCAGCATTTT. This encodes CASSPGSSNQPQHF.